This TCR beta chain appears in the sequencing data of a study of T cells after yellow fever vaccination. The CDR3 extends over 13 amino acids. From germline, CDR1 is DFQATT and CDR2 SNEGSKA (reference sequence). Deletions cut 3 bases from V and 4 bases from J, with 12 bases between. TCRdb processed the 5' RACE reads anew with MiXCR; each CDR3 protein has one entry. Counted here are roughly 400,000 distinct CDR3 sequences, approximately 18% occurring once; the ten biggest clones make up about 18%. This material consisted of PBMCs, taken before the yellow fever booster vaccination. The clonotype was recovered from a man aged 18 to 29 who received the YFV17D yellow fever vaccine. This chain joins TRBV20-1 and TRBJ1-1; D unresolved. The CDR3 coding sequence is TGCAGTGCTAGGGACGTCGGGAGCACTGAAGCTTTCTTT. Translated: CSARDVGSTEAFF.